These 19 T cell receptor beta chains were all obtained from the same sample, sequenced in a study of T cell changes during pregnancy in multiple sclerosis. Assay: immunoSEQ multiplex PCR; the TCRdb copy retains only in-frame clones and omits some. Among about 85,000 clones, approximately 93% were seen once, and the ten largest hold approximately 2.5%. Sample: peripheral blood, taken in the first trimester of pregnancy. The receptor set was obtained from a female donor with multiple sclerosis, enrolled in a pregnancy study.

This chain connects TRBV5-1 to TRBJ2-4, with TRBD2 matching 15 bases. J gave up 6 bases and V 4 bases, and 2 bases lay outside the gene matches. The CDR3 extends over 15 amino acids. CDR1 and CDR2 from the germline V gene are SGHRS and YFSETQ. This chain's CDR3 is CASSLGLAGGNIQYF. CDR3 nucleotides: TGCGCCAGCAGCCTGGGACTAGCGGGGGGAAACATTCAGTACTTC.

CDR3 DNA: TGTGCCAGCTCCGATTATGGGGGCCGAAACTATGGCTACACCTTC. As protein: CASSDYGGRNYGYTF. V usage is TRBV6-1 and J usage is TRBJ1-2; D perhaps matches TRBD1 (6 bases). Germline V gene data show CDR1 as MNHNS and CDR2 as SASEGT. V was pared by 8 bases and J by 2 bases, with 18 bases between. The CDR3 is 15 amino acids.

The genes are TRBV18 and TRBJ2-2; 8 bases fit TRBD2. Germline V CDR1 and CDR2: KGHSH, LQKENI. This CDR3 has 16 residues. V gave up 3 bases and J gave up 5 bases; unmatched junction bases: 8. CDR3 nucleotides: TGTGCCAGCTCACCCCCCGGGGGGGTTCTTACCGGGGAGCTGTTTTTT. Protein product: CASSPPGGVLTGELFF.

The J gene is TRBJ1-3, the V gene TRBV30; D uncertain. Germline V gene lookup returns CDR1 GTSNPN and CDR2 SVGIG (reference sequence). The V end was cut by 2 bases, the J end by 2 bases, with 7 bases between. The CDR3 runs 13 residues. CDR3 in DNA: TGTGCCTGGAGTCAGGTTACTGGAAACACCATATATTTT. Protein sequence: CAWSQVTGNTIYF.

The chain recombines TRBV2 with TRBJ2-5, with TRBD2 identical over 11 bases. V lost 7 bases and J lost 4; bases outside the gene matches: 5. CDR3 length equals 14 residues. The V gene's germline CDR1 is SNHLY and CDR2 FYNNEI. CDR3 loop: CASTLAGVGETQYF. DNA of the CDR3: TGTGCCAGCACACTAGCGGGAGTCGGAGAGACCCAGTACTTC.

V and J are TRBV7-6 and TRBJ2-2, with D possibly TRBD2 on 5 matching bases. CDR3 length: 13 residues. CDR1 is SGHVS and CDR2 is FNYEAQ in the germline V gene. V was shortened by 1 base and J by 7 bases, with 7 bases between the two germline ends. CDR3 coding DNA: TGTGCCAGCAGCTTAGACGGGAACGGGGAGCTGTTTTTT. Its translation is CASSLDGNGELFF.

This clone was observed many times. The rearrangement uses TRBV27 and TRBJ2-7; TRBD2 matches 9 bases. Trimming at V came to 11 bases and at J to 3 bases, leaving 2 bases not matched to a gene. Germline lookup yields CDR1 MNHEY and CDR2 SMNVEV (reference sequence). The CDR3 has 11 residues. The CDR3, as DNA: TGTGCCTGTAGCGGGAGCTACGAGCAGTACTTC. It translates to CACSGSYEQYF.

V usage is TRBV18 and J usage is TRBJ1-3; D may be TRBD1 (6 bases). This CDR3 is built from 17 residues. CDR1 KGHSH and CDR2 LQKENI come from the germline V gene. Deletions cut 4 bases from V and 2 bases from J, with 18 bases between. The DNA for the CDR3 is TGTGCCAGCTCACGAAGCTCCCAACCAGGGGCTGGAAACACCATATATTTT. Amino acid sequence: CASSRSSQPGAGNTIYF.

The chain couples TRBV5-4 to TRBJ2-3; 11 nucleotides line up with TRBD2. Germline CDR1 is SGHNT and CDR2 is YYREEE (reference sequence). After removal of 5 bases from V and 0 bases from J, the junction contained 5 bases not matched to a gene. This CDR3 region has 16 residues. The CDR3 DNA reads TGTGCCAGCAGACCCGGGACTAGCGGAAGCACAGATACGCAGTATTTT. Encoded protein: CASRPGTSGSTDTQYF.

This sequence joins TRBV11-2 and TRBJ2-5; no firm D call. CDR1 SGHAT and CDR2 FQNNGV come from the germline V gene. This CDR3 has 15 residues. V lost 2 bases and J lost 0, with 10 bases in between. CDR3 nucleotides: TGTGCCAGCAGCTTAAGAACAGTGTACCAAGAGACCCAGTACTTC. Translation gives CASSLRTVYQETQYF.

The chain combines TRBV19 with TRBJ1-1, with 7 bases that match TRBD1. The CDR3 is 18 residues long. Trimming at V came to 7 bases and at J to 0 bases, leaving 17 bases not matched to a gene. CDR1 is LNHDA and CDR2 is SQIVND in the germline V gene (reference sequence). The CDR3 DNA sequence: TGTGCCAGTATTCCCCGGCGACAGGGAAGGGCCATGAACACTGAAGCTTTCTTT. Protein sequence: CASIPRRQGRAMNTEAFF.

The chain links TRBV2 to TRBJ2-7; 10 nucleotides align to TRBD2. J was trimmed by 4 bases and V by 9 bases; bases with no gene match: 12. Germline CDR1 and CDR2: SNHLY and FYNNEI. The CDR3 loop spans 15 amino acids. This chain's CDR3 is CARQYKAGGPYEQYF. CDR3 nucleotides: TGTGCCAGACAATATAAAGCGGGAGGGCCGTACGAGCAGTACTTC.

The chain links TRBV28 to TRBJ2-7; 9 bases align to TRBD2. V lost 7 bases to trimming and J lost 1 base; unmatched junction nucleotides: 5. This CDR3 region has 14 residues. CDR1 and CDR2 from the germline V gene are MDHEN and SYDVKM. The CDR3 reads CASIPLAGSYEQYF. CDR3 nucleotide sequence: TGTGCCAGCATCCCCCTAGCGGGGTCCTACGAGCAGTACTTC. Together with reference TRBV28 and TRBJ2-7, the CDR3 gives the full variable domain: DVKVTQSSRYLVKRTGEKVFLECVQDMDHENMFWYRQDPGLGLRLIYFSYDVKMKEKGDIPEGYSVSREKKERFSLILESASTNQTSMYLCASIPLAGSYEQYFGPGTRLTVT.

The gene calls are TRBV6-1 and TRBJ1-5; D unresolved. Germline CDR1 and CDR2: MNHNS and SASEGT. The CDR3 length is 10 residues. Trimming took 3 bases from V and 9 from J, leaving 3 bases between them. The CDR3 nucleotides read TGTGCCAGCAGTGACTGGCCCCAGCATTTT. As protein: CASSDWPQHF.

This sequence joins TRBV7-9 and TRBJ2-1; no clear D. V was cut by 2 bases and J by 5 bases, with 7 bases left in between. CDR1 is SEHNR and CDR2 is FQNEAQ in the germline V gene (reference sequence). This CDR3 region has 13 residues. The CDR3 sequence is CASSLRQDNEQFF. The CDR3 DNA sequence: TGTGCCAGCAGCTTAAGGCAGGACAATGAGCAGTTCTTC. The whole variable domain, remainder taken from reference TRBV7-9 and TRBJ2-1, is DTGVSQNPRHKITKRGQNVTFRCDPISEHNRLYWYRQTLGQGPEFLTYFQNEAQLEKSRLLSDRFSAERPKGSFSTLEIQRTEQGDSAMYLCASSLRQDNEQFFGPGTRLTVL.

The chain combines TRBV6-6 with TRBJ1-4; D may be TRBD1 (6 bases). This CDR3 is built from 15 residues. V shed 0 bases and J shed 8 bases, with 13 bases lying between them. Germline V CDR1 and CDR2: MNHNY, SVGAGI (reference sequence). The CDR3 here is CASSYSRGLEEKLFF. The CDR3 coding sequence is TGTGCCAGCAGTTACTCGCGGGGGCTGGAGGAAAAACTGTTTTTT.

This chain joins TRBV30 and TRBJ1-1; no clear D gene. From germline, CDR1 is GTSNPN and CDR2 SVGIG (reference sequence). With 0 bases removed from V and 0 bases from J, the gap between germline ends came to 5 bases. The CDR3 is 13 residues long. The CDR3 nucleotides are TGTGCCTGGAGTGTACAGTTGAACACTGAAGCTTTCTTT. Protein product: CAWSVQLNTEAFF.

The chain carries TRBV4-3 and TRBJ1-1, with D possibly matching TRBD1 (5 bases). Germline values: CDR1 LGHNA, CDR2 YSLEER. Trimming stripped 0 bases from V and 0 bases from J, with 14 bases between. The CDR3 extends over 17 amino acids. The CDR3 sequence is CASSQEVRRGMNTEAFF. As DNA, the CDR3 is TGCGCCAGCAGCCAAGAAGTGAGGCGGGGGATGAACACTGAAGCTTTCTTT.

By proportion, this clone is large. The chain couples TRBV4-1 to TRBJ1-5; D remains ambiguous. This CDR3 has 14 amino acids. The V end was cut by 5 bases, the J end by 6 bases, with 14 bases between. CDR1 is MGHRA, CDR2 YSYEKL, per germline. The CDR3 here is CASSSEAGSQPQHF. Written as DNA, the CDR3 is TGCGCCAGCAGCTCGGAAGCGGGCAGTCAGCCCCAGCATTTT.